This T cell receptor (beta chain) was profiled in a study of Graves' ophthalmopathy and Graves' hyperthyroidism. Points from the study as a whole: The authors also found most expanded thyroid clonotypes above 0.001 frequency in blood.

Having ophthalmopathy, the donors showed moderate-to-severe activity, CAS ≥3 and NOSPECS ≥4, with disease lasting under 3 months. RNA transcripts provided the template for amplifying TCR beta CDR3 regions. RT-PCR was first run with HTBI primers, then multiplex PCR in a second round. Each CDR3 protein gets one entry after TCRdb re-called the multiplex PCR reads with MiXCR. The sample contains 350,000 to 400,000 distinct CDR3 sequences, approximately 20% of which appear only once. Per germline, CDR1 MDHEN and CDR2 SYDVKM. The trim removed 4 bases at V and 3 bases at J, leaving 9 bases unmatched. CDR3 size: 16 residues. Note on this clonotype: Its cognate antigen is unknown.

The TCR sequence derives from a woman under 30 with Graves' ophthalmopathy. Source material: peripheral blood. This rearrangement joins TRBV28 to TRBJ2-4; TRBD1 matches 7 bases. The CDR3 loop is CASSSGTARHKNIQYF. CDR3 in DNA: TGTGCCAGCAGTTCCGGGACAGCGAGACACAAAAACATTCAGTACTTC.